The clone carrying this TCR beta chain was seen more than once but under ten times. The sample comes from a study of T cells after yellow fever vaccination. Study-level background: Each low-cell-number fraction was prepared by means of SMART-Seq v4 Ultra Low Input.

Template switching by 5'RACE produced TCR cDNA, adding a universal primer site and UMIs. TCRdb passed the 5' RACE reads through MiXCR, listing each CDR3 protein once. The profile shows approximately 550,000 distinct CDR3 sequences, roughly 13% of them singletons. The CDR3 loop spans 12 amino acids. V gave up 0 bases and J gave up 16 bases, with 13 bases separating them. The germline gives CDR1 SGHDN, CDR2 FVKESK. This TCR came from a man aged 25-40 years who received the YFV17D yellow fever vaccine. The rearrangement joins TRBV14 to TRBJ2-1; D not certain. The specimen was PBMCs, collected on the day of the yellow fever booster vaccination. As DNA, the CDR3 is TGTGCCAGCAGCCAAGATCGCCTAGTTATCTTCTTC. Its protein product is CASSQDRLVIFF.